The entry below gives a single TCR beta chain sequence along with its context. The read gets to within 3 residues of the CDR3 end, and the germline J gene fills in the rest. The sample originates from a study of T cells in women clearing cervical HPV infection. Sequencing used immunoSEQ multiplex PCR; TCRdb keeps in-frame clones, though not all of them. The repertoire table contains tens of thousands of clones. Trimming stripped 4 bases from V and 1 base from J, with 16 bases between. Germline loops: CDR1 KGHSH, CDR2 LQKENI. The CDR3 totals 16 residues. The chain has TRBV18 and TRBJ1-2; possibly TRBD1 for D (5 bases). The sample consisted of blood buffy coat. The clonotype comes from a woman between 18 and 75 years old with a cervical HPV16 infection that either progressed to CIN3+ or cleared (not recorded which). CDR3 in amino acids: CASSRGGQGYNYGYTF. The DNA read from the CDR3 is TGTGCCAGCTCACGAGGTGGGCAGGGCTATAACTATGGC.